Below are 10 T cell receptor beta chains sequenced from a single sample in a study of post-analysis software for immune sequencing data. These TCRs are of unknown antigen specificity. Every TCR beta cDNA library bore unique molecular identifiers. TCRdb ran MiXCR on the PCR reads and lists one entry per CDR3 protein. The table shows under 900,000 distinct CDR3 sequences, with roughly 58% occurring only once. Study outcomes and limitations: Controls had lower frequencies than patients of 4 or 5 TRBV segments, which included TRBV5-6, TRBV5-1 and TRBV20-1.

Sequencing was carried out using blood. Receptor source: a girl aged 10-17 years with multiple sclerosis.

The genes are TRBV7-9 and TRBJ1-1; no definite D call. V was shortened by 4 bases and J by 0 bases, with 9 bases between the two germline ends. The CDR3 spans 14 residues. The germline V gene encodes CDR1 SEHNR and CDR2 FQNEAQ (reference sequence). In DNA form, the CDR3 reads TGTGCCAGCAGCTCACTCATCTTGAACACTGAAGCTTTCTTT. Protein: CASSSLILNTEAFF.

This clonotype occurred a few times. The chain employs TRBV12-3 or TRBV12-4 and TRBJ2-3; D remains unclear. Trimming pared 7 bases from V and 4 bases from J, leaving 18 bases between. The CDR3 has 15 amino acids. The DNA for the CDR3 is TGTGCCAGCACCAAGAACACAGTTTTTGCAGATACGCAGTATTTT. Protein: CASTKNTVFADTQYF.

The chain links TRBV5-4 to TRBJ2-3; D might be TRBD2 (6 bases). This CDR3 has 15 amino acids. Germline CDR1 is SGHNT and CDR2 is YYREEE (reference sequence). V was cut by 3 bases and J by 4 bases, with 15 bases left in between. CDR3 nucleotide sequence: TGTGCCAGCAGCTCGACTAGACTTTACTCAGATACGCAGTATTTT. Its protein is CASSSTRLYSDTQYF.

This clonotype was recorded only once. The chain carries TRBV29-1 and TRBJ2-1; 8 bases match TRBD2. The germline CDR1 and CDR2 sequences are SQVTM and ANQGSEA. Germline trimming cut 3 bases from V and 3 bases from J; bases unmatched to any gene: 4. CDR3 length: 14 amino acids. In DNA form, the CDR3 reads TGCAGCGTTGAGGAGCGGGGGCTCTACAATGAGCAGTTCTTC. Translation: CSVEERGLYNEQFF.

This chain links TRBV12-5 with TRBJ2-5; no definite D call. This CDR3 region has 16 residues. Deletions cut 2 bases from V and 5 bases from J, with 18 bases between. Germline V CDR1 and CDR2: LGHNT, FRNRAP. For the CDR3, the DNA is TGTGCTAGTGGTTTGCCGGGCCTGATGGTGGGGGAGACCCAGTACTTC. Encoded protein: CASGLPGLMVGETQYF.

The chain has TRBV9 and TRBJ2-3; D gene unclear. This CDR3 region has 16 residues. Looked up from germline, CDR1 is SGDLS and CDR2 is YYNGEE. The germline V and J ends were trimmed by 4 bases and 5 bases, with 20 bases remaining between them. The CDR3 region is CASSPAMGSPGDTQYF. In DNA form, the CDR3 reads TGTGCCAGCAGCCCGGCGATGGGCTCGCCGGGAGATACGCAGTATTTT.

This clonotype was counted between two and nine times. This chain uses TRBV21-1 with TRBJ2-1; TRBD2 is the table's D call, not checked against the DNA. TRBV21-1 is shown as a pseudogene. CDR3 length equals 17 residues. CDR3 bases: TGTGCCAGCAGCAAAGCGCTGACTAGCGGGAGCCTCTTCGAGCAGTTCTTC. As protein: CASSKALTSGSLFEQFF.

This clonotype was detected a few times. The V gene is TRBV7-2, the J gene TRBJ2-5; unclear D gene. CDR3 size: 15 residues. Trimming pared 0 bases from V and 4 bases from J, leaving 12 bases between. CDR1 is SGHTA, CDR2 FQGNSA, per germline. CDR3 sequence: CASSLARGRGETQYF. As DNA, the CDR3 is TGTGCCAGCAGCTTAGCGCGTGGCCGTGGAGAGACCCAGTACTTC.

The rearrangement links TRBV5-1 to TRBJ1-2, with D hard to call. The CDR3 is 14 residues long. Germline CDR1 and CDR2: SGHRS and YFSETQ. With 0 bases removed from V and 4 bases from J, the gap between germline ends came to 10 bases. The CDR3 sequence is CASSLGDNAYGYTF. The CDR3 region has the DNA TGCGCCAGCAGCTTGGGAGACAACGCCTATGGCTACACCTTC.

The CDR3 loop is CSAYHRSDEQYF. CDR3 DNA: TGCAGTGCTTATCATAGAAGTGATGAGCAGTACTTC. V and J are TRBV20-1 and TRBJ2-5; D is ambiguous. The V and J ends lost 5 bases and 11 bases respectively, with 18 bases between them. In germline, CDR1 is DFQATT, CDR2 SNEGSKA (reference sequence). This CDR3 is 12 amino acids long.